One and the same sample provided the 14 T cell receptor beta chains below, sequenced in a study of T-cell memory formation after mild COVID-19. Using its own MiXCR run on the 5' RACE reads, TCRdb lists one record per CDR3 protein. Among hundreds of thousands of distinct CDR3 sequences listed, more than 15% were seen once. The sequenced sample consisted of PBMCs or a T cell subset sorted from them (not recorded which). These receptors all stem from an adult woman who had mild COVID-19 (a few samples of this study predate the infection). Cell type and time point are not known.

The rearrangement links TRBV5-1 to TRBJ2-7; a possible D gene is TRBD1 (6 bases). Germline V gene data show CDR1 as SGHRS and CDR2 as YFSETQ. The CDR3 covers 14 residues. Trimming removed 0 bases at V and 0 bases at J, with 7 bases between. Written as DNA, the CDR3 is TGCGCCAGCAGCTTGGACAGGGTCTCCTACGAGCAGTACTTC. Its translation is CASSLDRVSYEQYF. Full variable domain (missing parts from reference TRBV5-1 and TRBJ2-7): KAGVTQTPRYLIKTRGQQVTLSCSPISGHRSVSWYQQTPGQGLQFLFEYFSETQRNKGNFPGRFSGRQFSNSRSEMNVSTLELGDSALYLCASSLDRVSYEQYFGPGTRLTVT.

This clonotype was counted a few times. The V call is TRBV4-1, the J call TRBJ1-2; D unclear. CDR3 length: 16 amino acids. Per the germline V gene, CDR1 is MGHRA and CDR2 is YSYEKL. Deletions cut 1 base from V and 0 bases from J, with 12 bases between. The CDR3 DNA sequence: TGCGCCAGCAGCCAAGTGATCCCAGTGACTAACTATGGCTACACCTTC. Encoded protein: CASSQVIPVTNYGYTF.

This clonotype was found a few times. The chain has TRBV20-1 and TRBJ2-3; D may match TRBD1 or TRBD2 (5 bases each). There are 15 residues in the CDR3. Between the trimmed V and J ends, which lost 7 bases and 0 bases, there was a span of 17 bases. CDR1 and CDR2 (germline): DFQATT, SNEGSKA (reference sequence). CDR3 sequence reads: CSGNTGTTSTDTQYF. DNA for the CDR3: TGCAGTGGCAACACCGGGACCACTAGCACAGATACGCAGTATTTT.

Many counts were recorded for this clonotype. The chain joins TRBV7-9 to TRBJ2-1; TRBD1 matches at 10 bases. The CDR3 runs to 16 residues. CDR1 and CDR2 from the germline V gene are SEHNR and FQNEAQ (reference sequence). Trimming took 0 bases from V and 8 from J; bases not matched to a gene: 7. DNA of the CDR3: TGTGCCAGCAGCTTAGCGAGGGACAGGGGTTTAGATGAGCAGTTCTTC. It translates to CASSLARDRGLDEQFF.

In this sample, this clonotype turned up a few times. The chain couples TRBV7-9 to TRBJ1-4; D is perhaps TRBD1 (5 bases). The CDR3 has 15 amino acids. V was shortened by 5 bases and J by 3 bases, with 13 bases between the two germline ends. The germline CDR1 and CDR2 sequences are SEHNR and FQNEAQ (reference sequence). The CDR3 spells CASSPPDSPNEKLFF. The CDR3 DNA reads as TGTGCCAGCAGCCCCCCCGACAGTCCTAATGAAAAACTGTTTTTT.

The chain employs TRBV5-1 and TRBJ2-3; TRBD2 might be the D (5 bases). Germline values: CDR1 SGHRS, CDR2 YFSETQ. There are 17 residues in the CDR3. Trimming took 2 bases from V and 3 from J, leaving 19 bases between them. Here the CDR3 DNA reads TGCGCCAGCAGCTTCTCGGGGTCCAATGGGATTACAGATACGCAGTATTTT. It is translated as CASSFSGSNGITDTQYF.

In this sample, this clonotype turned up a few times. This chain uses TRBV5-4 with TRBJ2-2, with D possibly matching TRBD1 (6 bases). This CDR3 has 16 amino acids. The V gene's germline CDR1 is SGHNT and CDR2 YYREEE (reference sequence). Trimming removed 1 base from V and 1 base from J, with 11 bases in between. The CDR3 sequence is CASSLRPGQNTGELFF. In DNA form, the CDR3 reads TGTGCCAGCAGCTTGCGGCCGGGACAGAACACCGGGGAGCTGTTTTTT.

A few counts support this clonotype. The V gene is TRBV5-1, the J gene TRBJ2-7; D might be TRBD1 (6 bases). The ends were cut back, 0 bases at V and 7 bases at J, with 14 bases in the middle. Germline CDR1 reads SGHRS; CDR2 reads YFSETQ. CDR3 size: 14 residues. CDR3 loop: CASSLEQGSWEQYF. The CDR3 DNA sequence: TGCGCCAGCAGCTTGGAACAGGGATCGTGGGAGCAGTACTTC.

This clonotype was detected a few times. J is TRBJ2-1 and V is TRBV4-3, with TRBD2 matching over 13 bases. The CDR3 has 16 residues. CDR1 and CDR2 from the germline V gene are LGHNA and YSLEER. The V gene end was trimmed by 3 bases and the J gene end by 3 bases; junction bases not matched to a gene: 2. The CDR3 reads CASSQTSGGFYNEQFF. The CDR3 DNA follows: TGCGCCAGCAGCCAGACTAGCGGGGGGTTCTACAATGAGCAGTTCTTC.

V usage is TRBV23-1 and J usage is TRBJ2-1; 9 nucleotides align to TRBD2. TRBV23-1 is an ORF, with its function uncertain. After removal of 0 bases from V and 2 bases from J, the junction contained 11 bases not matched to a gene. The CDR3 contains 19 residues. CDR3 loop: CASSQSEGASGKTYNEQFF. In nucleotides, the CDR3 is TGCGCCAGCAGTCAATCAGAGGGGGCTAGCGGGAAGACCTACAATGAGCAGTTCTTC.

This clonotype was picked up many times. This sequence joins TRBV5-1 and TRBJ2-7, with 7 positions matching TRBD1. Germline trimming cut 2 bases from V and 4 bases from J; bases unmatched to any gene: 3. CDR1 and CDR2 from the germline V gene are SGHRS and YFSETQ. This CDR3 region has 13 residues. CDR3 sequence reads: CASSLQQGYEQYF. The CDR3 region has the DNA TGCGCCAGCAGCTTACAACAGGGGTACGAGCAGTACTTC.

In its sample, this clonotype was seen many times. V and J are TRBV30 and TRBJ2-1, with 12 bases aligning to TRBD2. Trimming took 1 base from V and 8 from J; bases not matched to a gene: 12. The germline V gene encodes CDR1 GTSNPN and CDR2 SVGIG (reference sequence). There are 17 residues in the CDR3. CDR3 coding DNA: TGTGCCTGGAGTGAAGAAGCCGGGACTAGCGGGTTCTATGAGCAGTTCTTC. This encodes CAWSEEAGTSGFYEQFF.

This clonotype was observed a few times. The chain has TRBV3-1 and TRBJ2-1; D might be TRBD2 (5 bases). The CDR3 length is 17 residues. CDR1 is LGHDT and CDR2 is YNNKEL in the germline V gene (reference sequence). The V end was cut by 0 bases, the J end by 8 bases, with 20 bases between. DNA for the CDR3: TGTGCCAGCAGCCAAGATCTCCCGACCCTCGGAGGCTATGAGCAGTTCTTC. This sequence encodes CASSQDLPTLGGYEQFF.

This clonotype was seen a handful of times. The chain joins TRBV4-1 to TRBJ2-1; 12 bases align to TRBD2. Germline V gene sequence: CDR1 MGHRA, CDR2 YSYEKL. This CDR3 has 16 amino acids. V trimming: 1 base; J trimming: 7 bases; junction bases outside the gene matches: 5. The CDR3: CASSQGLAGAGNEQFF. For the CDR3, the DNA is TGCGCCAGCAGCCAAGGACTAGCGGGAGCTGGGAATGAGCAGTTCTTC.